These 27 T cell receptor beta chains share one sample of origin, sequenced in a study of T cell responses to AZD1222 COVID-19 vaccine. Some clones are missing from TCRdb's copy, which holds only in-frame ones; the method was immunoSEQ multiplex PCR. The table has 200,000 or so clones, 90% to 95% seen once; the top ten hold roughly 1%. Here the sequenced sample was peripheral blood, taken on day 0 of MenACWY control vaccination. The origin of the receptors is an adult in good health.

The rearrangement joins TRBV30 to TRBJ1-1; D may be TRBD1 (6 bases). This CDR3 is 14 amino acids long. Germline V CDR1 and CDR2: GTSNPN, SVGIG (reference sequence). V lost 0 bases and J lost 6, with 14 bases in between. CDR3 sequence: CAWSVSQGKAEAFF. The CDR3 bases are TGTGCCTGGAGTGTAAGCCAGGGGAAAGCTGAAGCTTTCTTT.

The chain uses TRBV5-5 and TRBJ2-1, with no clear D. The germline gives CDR1 SGHKS, CDR2 YYEKEE (reference sequence). The ends were cut back, 3 bases at V and 5 bases at J, with 9 bases in the middle. This CDR3 is built from 13 residues. The CDR3 loop reads CASSSAGHNEQFF. Here the CDR3 DNA reads TGTGCCAGCAGCTCGGCAGGACACAATGAGCAGTTCTTC.

J is TRBJ1-2 and V is TRBV6-1; D ambiguous. CDR1 is MNHNS, CDR2 SASEGT, per germline. This CDR3 comprises 13 residues. V was clipped by 3 bases and J by 7 bases, with 12 bases between them. The CDR3 coding sequence is TGTGCCAGCAGTGAGAGTTTACGTGGTGGCTACACCTTC. This translates into CASSESLRGGYTF.

The V call is TRBV30, the J call TRBJ2-7; D possibly uses TRBD1 or TRBD2 (5 bases each). Germline CDR1 GTSNPN, CDR2 SVGIG (reference sequence). V shed 1 base and J shed 3 bases, with 7 bases lying between them. The CDR3 has 12 residues. The CDR3 DNA is TGTGCCTGGAGTGGGGGGTACTACGAGCAGTACTTC. This encodes CAWSGGYYEQYF.

The chain combines TRBV3-1 (or the pseudogene TRBV3-2) with TRBJ1-2; D is unresolved. The germline CDR1 and CDR2 sequences are LGHDT and YNNKEL (reference sequence). V dropped 1 base and J dropped 4 bases, with 7 bases sitting between them. CDR3 length: 13 residues. In nucleotides, the CDR3 is TGTGCCAGCAGCCAAGTTGGACCCTATGGCTACACCTTC. It translates to CASSQVGPYGYTF.

This clone has a single count. V gene TRBV19 combines with J gene TRBJ1-4; 9 bases agree with TRBD1. V trimming: 8 bases; J trimming: 3 bases; junction bases outside the gene matches: 4. This CDR3 contains 14 residues. The germline V gene encodes CDR1 LNHDA and CDR2 SQIVND (reference sequence). CDR3 protein: CASRTGAANEKLFF. CDR3 in DNA: TGTGCCAGTCGGACAGGGGCCGCTAATGAAAAACTGTTTTTT.

The CDR3 coding sequence is TGTGCCAGCAGCAATAGCGGGGGGGCCCTGGAGACCCAGTACTTC. It translates to CASSNSGGALETQYF. The gene calls are TRBV27 and TRBJ2-5; TRBD2 agrees at 11 bases. The CDR3 consists of 15 residues. Trimming took 6 bases from V and 5 from J; bases not matched to a gene: 8. The germline CDR1 and CDR2 sequences are MNHEY and SMNVEV (reference sequence).

This clone was seen a single time. The rearrangement uses TRBV28 and TRBJ1-5; 10 bases are shared with TRBD1. CDR3 size: 17 residues. Per germline, CDR1 MDHEN and CDR2 SYDVKM. Losses at the gene ends were 6 bases for V and 6 bases for J; bases not matched to a gene: 14. CDR3 amino acids: CASSQRKTGTGAQPQHF. In nucleotides, the CDR3 is TGTGCCAGCAGCCAAAGAAAAACCGGGACAGGGGCTCAGCCCCAGCATTTT.

V usage is TRBV7-2 and J usage is TRBJ2-7, with D possibly being TRBD1 or TRBD2 (5 bases each). Germline CDR1 SGHTA, CDR2 FQGNSA. Deletions cut 3 bases from V and 5 bases from J, with 11 bases between. CDR3 size: 13 residues. The DNA of the CDR3 is TGTGCCAGCAGCTTCCGGGACCCCCACGAGCAGTACTTC. It encodes CASSFRDPHEQYF.

The rearrangement joins TRBV11-3 to TRBJ2-1; a weak D match, TRBD2 (6 bases). Germline V gene data show CDR1 as SGHNT and CDR2 as YENEEA. Between the trimmed V and J ends, which lost 0 bases and 6 bases, there was a span of 9 bases. The CDR3 totals 14 residues. CDR3 nucleotides: TGTGCCAGCAGCTTAGACCCGCGGGGCAATGAGCAGTTCTTC. Amino acids: CASSLDPRGNEQFF.

J is TRBJ1-1 and V is TRBV28; D gene ambiguous. V lost 2 bases, J lost 11 bases, and 12 bases lay in between. This CDR3 has 12 residues. In germline, CDR1 is MDHEN, CDR2 SYDVKM. CDR3 sequence: CASSLVGYRAFF. CDR3 in DNA: TGTGCCAGCAGTTTAGTAGGCTACCGGGCTTTCTTT.

The rearrangement uses TRBV19 and TRBJ2-1; TRBD1 agrees at 7 bases. CDR3 length: 15 amino acids. Germline loops: CDR1 LNHDA, CDR2 SQIVND (reference sequence). The V segment lost 5 bases and the J segment 6 bases; nucleotides outside the gene matches: 10. CDR3 DNA: TGTGCCAGTAGTGAGTTAGCCCGGGACAGCAATGAGCAGTTCTTC. It is translated as CASSELARDSNEQFF.

This rearrangement joins TRBV18 to TRBJ1-6; 8 bases are a match to TRBD1. V dropped 6 bases and J dropped 9; count of bases not matched to a gene: 1. The CDR3 contains 12 residues. Germline V gene lookup returns CDR1 KGHSH and CDR2 LQKENI. The CDR3 loop is CASSTGGSPLHF. Here the CDR3 DNA reads TGTGCCAGCTCTACAGGGGGTTCACCCCTCCACTTT.

The rearrangement uses TRBV19 and TRBJ1-1; the match to TRBD1 covers 8 bases. CDR1 and CDR2 from the germline V gene are LNHDA and SQIVND (reference sequence). CDR3 length equals 15 residues. The V gene end was trimmed by 6 bases and the J gene end by 0 bases; junction bases not matched to a gene: 6. The CDR3 coding sequence is TGTGCCAGTAGCACAGGGGGAACCATGAACACTGAAGCTTTCTTT. Amino acids: CASSTGGTMNTEAFF.

The chain couples TRBV6-5 to TRBJ2-6; weak D call: TRBD1 (6 bases). The CDR3 is 14 amino acids. Trimming removed 7 bases at V and 2 bases at J, with 9 bases between. Per the germline V gene, CDR1 is MNHEY and CDR2 is SVGAGI. CDR3 in amino acids: CASTTGPGANVLTF. The CDR3 coding sequence is TGTGCCAGCACCACAGGGCCTGGGGCCAACGTCCTGACTTTC.

In this sample, this clone turned up a few times. The chain employs TRBV29-1 and TRBJ1-2, with a tentative D call TRBD1 (5 bases). The CDR3 runs 13 residues. Trimming cost V 0 bases and J 5 bases, with 10 bases left between them. Germline values: CDR1 SQVTM, CDR2 ANQGSEA. Here the CDR3 DNA reads TGCAGCGTTGAAGATCAAGGGGCATATGGCTACACCTTC. It codes for CSVEDQGAYGYTF. The entire variable domain, with the rest obtained from reference TRBV29-1 and TRBJ1-2, is as follows: SAVISQKPSRDICQRGTSLTIQCQVDSQVTMMFWYRQQPGQSLTLIATANQGSEATYESGFVIDKFPISRPNLTFSTLTVSNMSPEDSSIYLCSVEDQGAYGYTFGSGTRLTVV.

This chain joins TRBV18 and TRBJ1-1; a possible D gene is TRBD1 (6 bases). This CDR3 spans 15 amino acids. The ends were cut back, 3 bases at V and 2 bases at J, with 13 bases in the middle. CDR1 is KGHSH, CDR2 LQKENI, per germline. The CDR3 here is CASSPWRGANTEAFF. CDR3 coding DNA: TGTGCCAGCTCACCCTGGAGGGGGGCTAACACTGAAGCTTTCTTT.

The gene calls are TRBV12-5 and TRBJ1-1; 8 nucleotides match TRBD1. The V segment lost 4 bases and the J segment 1 base; nucleotides outside the gene matches: 11. The CDR3 runs 17 residues. Germline CDR1 LGHNT, CDR2 FRNRAP. CDR3 in amino acids: CASGSTLGQGPNTEAFF. DNA for the CDR3: TGTGCTAGTGGTTCCACCCTCGGACAGGGCCCGAACACTGAAGCTTTCTTT.

This clone was seen once. V gene TRBV12-3 or TRBV12-4 combines with J gene TRBJ1-5, with D tentatively TRBD1 (6 bases). The germline V and J ends were trimmed by 5 bases and 4 bases, with 9 bases remaining between them. The CDR3 runs to 13 residues. CDR3 sequence: CASSPDRNQPQHF. The CDR3 DNA is TGTGCCAGCAGTCCCGACAGGAATCAGCCCCAGCATTTT.

The chain employs TRBV5-6 and TRBJ1-1; 10 bases line up with TRBD1. CDR3 size: 16 residues. J lost 3 bases, V lost 4 bases, and 9 bases had no gene match. CDR1 is SGHDT, CDR2 YYEEEE, per germline. CDR3 nucleotide sequence: TGTGCCAGCAGCAAACCTAAGACAGGGGGCTACACTGAAGCTTTCTTT. The encoded protein is CASSKPKTGGYTEAFF.

This sequence joins TRBV12-3 or TRBV12-4 and TRBJ1-2; no firm D call. This CDR3 is built from 13 residues. Trimming shortened V by 1 base and J by 8 bases, and 11 bases separated the two germline ends. CDR3 bases: TGTGCCAGCAGTTTAGGCAGGTTGAGCGGCTACACCTTC. Protein: CASSLGRLSGYTF.

This chain links TRBV6-6 with TRBJ1-2; weak D call: TRBD1 (5 bases). The V gene lost 2 bases and the J gene lost 8 bases, with 12 bases spanning the gap. The V gene's germline CDR1 is MNHNY and CDR2 SVGAGI (reference sequence). The CDR3 runs 13 residues. CDR3 nucleotide sequence: TGTGCCAGCAGTTACGGGCAGGGCAACGGCTACACCTTC. Its translation: CASSYGQGNGYTF.

The chain carries TRBV27 and TRBJ1-6; 9 bases are a match to TRBD1. Trimming removed 6 bases from V and 9 bases from J; junction bases left unmatched: 6. The CDR3 contains 14 residues. Germline values: CDR1 MNHEY, CDR2 SMNVEV (reference sequence). Written as DNA, the CDR3 is TGTGCCAGCAGGGGACAGGGTGGGACTTCACCCCTCCACTTT. This codes for CASRGQGGTSPLHF.

This clone was observed once. Here the CDR3 reads CATTTRPGGMETQYF. As DNA, the CDR3 is TGCGCCACCACAACCCGGCCAGGGGGAATGGAGACCCAGTACTTC. The chain employs TRBV5-1 and TRBJ2-5; TRBD1 aligns across 7 bases. There are 15 residues in the CDR3. Germline CDR1 and CDR2: SGHRS and YFSETQ. V dropped 9 bases and J dropped 5; count of bases not matched to a gene: 16.

The chain has TRBV12-5 and TRBJ1-1, with D unresolved. Germline CDR1 reads LGHNT; CDR2 reads FRNRAP. The CDR3 covers 11 residues. V was shortened by 5 bases and J by 10 bases, with 11 bases between the two germline ends. CDR3: CASGPVSGAFF. The CDR3 DNA follows: TGTGCTAGTGGTCCGGTTTCGGGAGCTTTCTTT.

The rearrangement links TRBV7-2 to TRBJ1-6; the D gene is possibly TRBD1 (5 bases). The CDR3 extends over 14 amino acids. Trimming removed 4 bases from V and 6 bases from J, with 10 bases in between. The germline V gene has CDR1 SGHTA and CDR2 FQGNSA. The CDR3 loop is CASSSGTVNSPLHF. The CDR3 nucleotides are TGTGCCAGCAGCTCCGGGACGGTTAATTCACCCCTCCACTTT.

The chain is built from TRBV6-5 and TRBJ2-1; 7 bases line up with TRBD2. Trimming cost V 5 bases and J 8 bases; bases outside gene matches: 9. The CDR3 totals 14 residues. Germline CDR1 and CDR2: MNHEY and SVGAGI. CDR3 DNA sequence: TGTGCCAGCAGTCCGAGGACTAGTCAGCATGAGCAGTTCTTC. This sequence encodes CASSPRTSQHEQFF.